This TCR beta chain stems from a study of shared clonotypes between healthy human individuals. Germline lookup yields CDR1 SGHTA and CDR2 FQGNSA. The ends lost 1 base at V and 5 bases at J; junction bases unmatched: 6. This CDR3 spans 15 amino acids. This table comes from immunoSEQ multiplex PCR, and its TCRdb copy is limited to in-frame clones, with some not included. The sample includes hundreds of thousands of clones, more than 70% of them seen just once. This chain joins TRBV7-2 and TRBJ2-5; 8 bases fit TRBD2. Material for sequencing was memory CD4+ T cells sorted from blood. Subset specified: CD45RA-negative fraction. This TCR was sampled from a woman aged 30 to 39 in good health. CDR3 loop: CASSLGTGGEETQYF. As DNA, the CDR3 is TGTGCCAGCAGCTTAGGGACGGGAGGGGAGGAGACCCAGTACTTC.